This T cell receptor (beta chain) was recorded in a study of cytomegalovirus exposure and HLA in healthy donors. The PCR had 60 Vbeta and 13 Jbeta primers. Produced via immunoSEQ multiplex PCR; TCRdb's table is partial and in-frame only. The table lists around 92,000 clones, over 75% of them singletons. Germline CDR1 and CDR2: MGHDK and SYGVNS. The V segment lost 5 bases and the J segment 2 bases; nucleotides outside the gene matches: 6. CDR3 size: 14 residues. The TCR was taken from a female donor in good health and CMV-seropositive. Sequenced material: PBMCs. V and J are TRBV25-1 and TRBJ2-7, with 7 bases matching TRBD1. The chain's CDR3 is CASSQGQAPYEQYF. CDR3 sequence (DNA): TGTGCCAGCAGTCAAGGACAGGCACCCTACGAGCAGTACTTC.